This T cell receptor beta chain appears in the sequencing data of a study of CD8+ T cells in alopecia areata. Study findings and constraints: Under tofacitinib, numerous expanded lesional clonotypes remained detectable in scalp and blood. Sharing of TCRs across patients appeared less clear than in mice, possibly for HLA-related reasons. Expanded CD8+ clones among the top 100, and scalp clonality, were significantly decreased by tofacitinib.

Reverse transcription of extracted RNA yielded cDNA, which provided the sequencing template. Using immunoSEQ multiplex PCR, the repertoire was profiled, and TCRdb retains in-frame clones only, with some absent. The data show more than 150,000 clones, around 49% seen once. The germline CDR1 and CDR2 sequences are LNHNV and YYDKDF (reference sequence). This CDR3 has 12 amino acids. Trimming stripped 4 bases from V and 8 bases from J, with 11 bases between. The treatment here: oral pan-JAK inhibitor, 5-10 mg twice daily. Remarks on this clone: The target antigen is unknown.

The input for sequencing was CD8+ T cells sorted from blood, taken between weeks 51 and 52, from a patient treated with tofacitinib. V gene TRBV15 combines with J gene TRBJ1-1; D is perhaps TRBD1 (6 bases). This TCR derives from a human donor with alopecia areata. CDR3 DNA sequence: TGTGCCACCAGCACTTCCGGGACAGAAGCTTTCTTT. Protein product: CATSTSGTEAFF.